The 32 T cell receptor beta chains listed next were all sequenced from one sample in a study of PD-L1 blockade in urothelial cancer. Assay: immunoSEQ multiplex PCR; the TCRdb copy retains only in-frame clones and omits some. Found here are about 80,000 clones, roughly 87% of them singletons; the top ten hold around 5%. This specimen was PBMCs, taken around atezolizumab (anti-PD-L1) treatment. Receptors originate from a woman in her seventies with urothelial cancer.

V gene TRBV7-9 combines with J gene TRBJ2-3, with D maybe TRBD1 (5 bases). Per germline, CDR1 SEHNR and CDR2 FQNEAQ (reference sequence). Trimming took off 1 base at V and 5 bases at J, with 16 bases between the two ends. This CDR3 spans 16 amino acids. CDR3 sequence reads: CASSLGRARVGDTQYF. The CDR3 DNA reads as TGTGCCAGCAGCTTAGGCAGGGCTCGGGTTGGAGATACGCAGTATTTT.

This chain uses TRBV5-1 with TRBJ2-1; TRBD2 matches 9 bases. The CDR3 sequence is 20 residues long. V lost 4 bases and J lost 7; bases outside the gene matches: 24. The germline V gene has CDR1 SGHRS and CDR2 YFSETQ. CDR3 sequence: CASSLPRGSGGARTRNEQFF. The CDR3 DNA follows: TGCGCCAGCAGCCTCCCCCGGGGTAGCGGGGGAGCCCGGACGAGGAATGAGCAGTTCTTC.

The chain couples TRBV7-2 to TRBJ2-5, with a weak D call TRBD2 (6 bases). V was pared by 1 base and J by 4 bases, with 13 bases between. CDR3 length equals 15 residues. Germline-derived CDR1 and CDR2 are SGHTA and FQGNSA. CDR3 sequence: CASSLVGRRGETQYF. Here the CDR3 DNA reads TGTGCCAGCAGCTTAGTAGGAAGGAGGGGAGAGACCCAGTACTTC.

In DNA, the CDR3 is TGTGCTAGGGTAGAAAGGACAGGGTTGACTGAAGCTTTCTTT. Translated: CARVERTGLTEAFF. The V gene is TRBV12-5, the J gene TRBJ1-1, with 8 bases matching TRBD1. The V gene's germline CDR1 is LGHNT and CDR2 FRNRAP. This CDR3 spans 14 amino acids. Trimming at V came to 9 bases and at J to 5 bases, leaving 11 bases not matched to a gene.

This chain joins TRBV11-3 and TRBJ2-5, with 8 nucleotides matching TRBD1. This CDR3 has 15 residues. Germline V gene data show CDR1 as SGHNT and CDR2 as YENEEA. Germline trimming cut 6 bases from V and 4 bases from J; bases unmatched to any gene: 10. This CDR3 reads CASSEKQGGRETQYF. In DNA, the CDR3 is TGTGCCAGCAGTGAGAAACAGGGGGGTAGAGAGACCCAGTACTTC.

The chain combines TRBV10-3 with TRBJ2-5; D may be TRBD2 (5 bases). The germline CDR1 and CDR2 sequences are ENHRY and SYGVKD. V lost 3 bases, J lost 7 bases, and 15 bases lay in between. CDR3 length: 14 residues. Here the CDR3 DNA reads TGTGCCATCAGTGATCAGATGGCCGAGGGGACCCAGTACTTC. This translates into CAISDQMAEGTQYF.

The chain recombines TRBV5-1 with TRBJ2-7; TRBD1 agrees at 7 bases. CDR3 length: 15 amino acids. Germline CDR1 is SGHRS and CDR2 is YFSETQ. J was trimmed by 4 bases and V by 1 base; bases with no gene match: 8. The CDR3 sequence is CASSLLRGPGYEQYF. The DNA for the CDR3 is TGCGCCAGCAGCTTGCTTAGGGGGCCGGGGTACGAGCAGTACTTC.

This sequence joins TRBV9 and TRBJ1-3; 8 nucleotides line up with TRBD1. J gave up 0 bases and V 1 base, and 21 bases lay outside the gene matches. The CDR3 covers 22 residues. In germline, CDR1 is SGDLS, CDR2 YYNGEE. The CDR3 sequence: CASSVQGPVPRDRTDSGNTIYF. The DNA of the CDR3 is TGTGCCAGCAGCGTACAAGGTCCAGTACCAAGGGACAGGACAGACTCTGGAAACACCATATATTTT.

The chain joins TRBV4-3 to TRBJ1-2; 10 nucleotides line up with TRBD1. With 4 bases clipped from V and 8 bases from J, the junction kept 10 bases outside the gene matches. The V gene's germline CDR1 is LGHNA and CDR2 YSLEER. This CDR3 is built from 15 residues. CDR3 DNA: TGCGCCAGCAGCCGCACCGGGACAGGGGTGAGCGGCTACACCTTC. Protein: CASSRTGTGVSGYTF.

The chain uses TRBV6-6 and TRBJ1-2, with 11 positions matching TRBD1. There are 15 residues in the CDR3. With V trimmed by 6 bases and J by 4 bases, 7 bases remained unmatched. CDR1 MNHNY and CDR2 SVGAGI come from the germline V gene (reference sequence). The CDR3 bases are TGTGCCAGCAGACAAGGGACAGGGGGTGTCTATGGCTACACCTTC. Protein sequence: CASRQGTGGVYGYTF.

The chain has TRBV2 and TRBJ1-2, with 10 bases aligning to TRBD1. Losses at the gene ends were 4 bases for V and 8 bases for J; bases not matched to a gene: 7. Germline-derived CDR1 and CDR2 are SNHLY and FYNNEI. The CDR3 sequence is 14 residues long. Written as DNA, the CDR3 is TGTGCCAGCAGTGCCCGACAGGGGGCGCAGGGCTACACCTTC. It translates to CASSARQGAQGYTF.

The J gene is TRBJ1-2, the V gene TRBV6-1; D is undetermined. Looked up from germline, CDR1 is MNHNS and CDR2 is SASEGT. This CDR3 is 15 amino acids long. Trimming took 4 bases from V and 5 from J, leaving 17 bases between them. The chain's CDR3 is CASSVGGESRYGYTF. The CDR3 DNA sequence: TGTGCCAGCAGTGTCGGCGGGGAGTCTAGGTATGGCTACACCTTC.

The V gene is TRBV18, the J gene TRBJ2-1, with D perhaps matching TRBD2 (6 bases). The germline CDR1 and CDR2 sequences are KGHSH and LQKENI. The CDR3 runs 14 residues. Deletions cut 3 bases from V and 6 bases from J, with 12 bases between. The CDR3, as DNA: TGTGCCAGCTCACCCACTAGCTTCCTCAATGAGCAGTTCTTC. It specifies CASSPTSFLNEQFF.

The chain recombines TRBV10-3 with TRBJ2-1, with 12 bases matching TRBD1. Germline-derived CDR1 and CDR2 are ENHRY and SYGVKD. The CDR3 is 16 amino acids. After removal of 3 bases from V and 12 bases from J, the junction contained 12 bases not matched to a gene. The CDR3 DNA is TGTGCCATCAGTGACCCACCGGGACAGGGGGCGCCGATGCAGTTCTTC. It codes for CAISDPPGQGAPMQFF.

This clone was observed a single time. The rearrangement uses TRBV7-2 and TRBJ2-7; maybe TRBD2 (6 bases). This CDR3 is 16 amino acids long. Deletions cut 5 bases from V and 4 bases from J, with 21 bases between. CDR1 and CDR2 (germline): SGHTA, FQGNSA. The CDR3, as DNA: TGTGCCAGCAGCGACGATTCCGGGACTGCCTATTACGAGCAGTACTTC. This translates into CASSDDSGTAYYEQYF. Supplemented by reference TRBV7-2 and TRBJ2-7, the full variable domain reads GAGVSQSPSNKVTEKGKDVELRCDPISGHTALYWYRQSLGQGLEFLIYFQGNSAPDKSGLPSDRFSAERTGGSVSTLTIQRTQQEDSAVYLCASSDDSGTAYYEQYFGPGTRLTVT.

The chain joins TRBV19 to TRBJ1-1; a weak D match, TRBD1 (6 bases). CDR3 length: 18 amino acids. The germline CDR1 and CDR2 sequences are LNHDA and SQIVND (reference sequence). V was trimmed by 5 bases and J by 4 bases, leaving 26 bases between them. Here the CDR3 DNA reads TGTGCCAGTAGTGGGGGCCATCCCCTGTCCAAGCGGAGCACTGAAGCTTTCTTT. Amino acids: CASSGGHPLSKRSTEAFF. The variable domain in full, with the rest retrieved from reference TRBV19 and TRBJ1-1, is DGGITQSPKYLFRKEGQNVTLSCEQNLNHDAMYWYRQDPGQGLRLIYYSQIVNDFQKGDIAEGYSVSREKKESFPLTVTSAQKNPTAFYLCASSGGHPLSKRSTEAFFGQGTRLTVV.

This chain uses TRBV11-2 with TRBJ2-5; TRBD2 matches 11 bases. This CDR3 is built from 17 residues. Germline V gene data show CDR1 as SGHAT and CDR2 as FQNNGV. Trimming removed 4 bases from V and 2 bases from J; junction bases left unmatched: 9. The CDR3 loop reads CASSSDYIAGGQETQYF. The CDR3 DNA is TGTGCCAGCAGCTCAGACTACATAGCGGGAGGGCAAGAGACCCAGTACTTC.

The chain has TRBV7-2 and TRBJ2-1, with D maybe TRBD2 (6 bases). CDR1 and CDR2 (germline): SGHTA, FQGNSA. V lost 10 bases and J 2 bases, leaving 12 bases between the germline ends. The CDR3 loop spans 13 amino acids. CDR3 sequence reads: CATARDTYNEQFF. The CDR3 DNA is TGTGCCACAGCGCGGGATACCTACAATGAGCAGTTCTTC.

This sequence joins TRBV7-3 and TRBJ2-1, with 8 positions matching TRBD1. There are 15 residues in the CDR3. Trimming cost V 4 bases and J 4 bases; bases outside gene matches: 6. CDR1 SGHTA and CDR2 FQGTGA come from the germline V gene. CDR3 in amino acids: CASSSTGGIYNEQFF. The CDR3, as DNA: TGTGCCAGCAGCTCCACAGGGGGAATATACAATGAGCAGTTCTTC.

V usage is TRBV6-6 and J usage is TRBJ2-3; D is ambiguous. The CDR3 has 11 amino acids. V lost 5 bases and J lost 4, with 4 bases in between. CDR1 MNHNY and CDR2 SVGAGI come from the germline V gene (reference sequence). The CDR3 is CASSPADTQYF. The CDR3 region has the DNA TGTGCCAGCAGTCCCGCAGATACGCAGTATTTT.

The rearrangement links TRBV4-2 to TRBJ2-1, with 7 bases that match TRBD2. This CDR3 spans 13 amino acids. Per the germline V gene, CDR1 is LGHNA and CDR2 is YNFKEQ. Trimming cost V 5 bases and J 5 bases; bases outside gene matches: 3. The CDR3 protein is CASSGLGNNEQFF. The CDR3 nucleotides read TGTGCCAGCAGCGGACTAGGGAACAATGAGCAGTTCTTC.

The V gene is TRBV5-1, the J gene TRBJ1-1, with TRBD1 matching over 8 bases. The length of the CDR3 is 15 residues. Germline V gene data show CDR1 as SGHRS and CDR2 as YFSETQ. Trimming cost V 3 bases and J 1 base; bases outside gene matches: 5. The DNA of the CDR3 is TGCGCCAGCAGCTCCTGGACAGGGTCGAACACTGAAGCTTTCTTT. It specifies CASSSWTGSNTEAFF.

The chain couples TRBV30 to TRBJ2-1, with D maybe TRBD2 (5 bases). The germline V gene has CDR1 GTSNPN and CDR2 SVGIG (reference sequence). V lost 1 base to trimming and J lost 6 bases, with 13 bases between them. This CDR3 contains 14 residues. The CDR3 nucleotides are TGTGCCTGGAGTGGGGTCATAGCGAGCAATGAGCAGTTCTTC. Translated, it gives CAWSGVIASNEQFF.

The V and J genes are TRBV28 and TRBJ1-1; D not resolved. Trimming stripped 5 bases from V and 0 bases from J, with 19 bases between. This CDR3 has 17 amino acids. The V gene's germline CDR1 is MDHEN and CDR2 SYDVKM. Here the CDR3 DNA reads TGTGCCAGCAGTCCCTTAATGGGAGGGTCCATGAACACTGAAGCTTTCTTT. This codes for CASSPLMGGSMNTEAFF.

The chain recombines TRBV7-2 with TRBJ2-3; 14 bases agree with TRBD2. The germline gives CDR1 SGHTA, CDR2 FQGNSA. This CDR3 region has 17 residues. Trimming cost V 6 bases and J 0 bases; bases outside gene matches: 5. CDR3 sequence (DNA): TGTGCCAGCAGGAGACTAGCGGGGGGGCTAAGCACAGATACGCAGTATTTT. Amino acids: CASRRLAGGLSTDTQYF.

V gene TRBV28 combines with J gene TRBJ1-1; no firm D call. The CDR3 is made up of 11 amino acids. Looked up from germline, CDR1 is MDHEN and CDR2 is SYDVKM. With 7 bases removed from V and 1 base from J, the gap between germline ends came to 4 bases. CDR3 loop: CASMRNTEAFF. The CDR3 DNA follows: TGTGCCAGCATGCGGAACACTGAAGCTTTCTTT.

The V and J genes are TRBV18 and TRBJ2-5; 7 nucleotides match TRBD1. The CDR3 extends over 15 amino acids. Looked up from germline, CDR1 is KGHSH and CDR2 is LQKENI. V gave up 2 bases and J gave up 5 bases; unmatched junction bases: 8. The CDR3: CASSPRDVRGETQYF. CDR3 bases: TGTGCCAGCTCACCAAGGGACGTCAGGGGGGAGACCCAGTACTTC.

V usage is TRBV29-1 and J usage is TRBJ1-1, with D possibly TRBD1 on 5 matching bases. With 6 bases removed from V and 1 base from J, the gap between germline ends came to 9 bases. In germline, CDR1 is SQVTM, CDR2 ANQGSEA. CDR3 size: 12 residues. DNA of the CDR3: TGCAGCGTAGGGGAGGGGAACACTGAAGCTTTCTTT. This gives the protein CSVGEGNTEAFF.

The J gene is TRBJ2-2, the V gene TRBV7-9; TRBD1 agrees at 7 bases. The CDR3 has 14 amino acids. V lost 1 base, J lost 10 bases, and 6 bases stayed unmatched. CDR1 is SEHNR and CDR2 is FQNEAQ in the germline V gene (reference sequence). The chain's CDR3 is CASSLVAGGLELFF. The CDR3 coding sequence is TGTGCCAGCAGCTTAGTGGCAGGGGGTCTGGAGCTGTTTTTT.

This clone has more than one count but fewer than ten. The chain joins TRBV19 to TRBJ1-5, with TRBD1 identical over 8 bases. V lost 3 bases, J lost 5 bases, and 3 bases stayed unmatched. This CDR3 is built from 14 residues. Germline CDR1 and CDR2: LNHDA and SQIVND (reference sequence). The CDR3 here is CASSMTGADQPQHF. DNA of the CDR3: TGTGCCAGTAGTATGACAGGGGCCGATCAGCCCCAGCATTTT.

The chain couples TRBV9 to TRBJ2-1; D is perhaps TRBD2 (7 bases). V dropped 0 bases and J dropped 8 bases, with 18 bases sitting between them. This CDR3 comprises 16 residues. Germline V gene data show CDR1 as SGDLS and CDR2 as YYNGEE. CDR3: CASSVVGGLPTDEQFF. DNA for the CDR3: TGTGCCAGCAGCGTAGTGGGGGGGCTCCCCACAGATGAGCAGTTCTTC.

The V call is TRBV10-3, the J call TRBJ2-1, with 7 bases fitting TRBD1. CDR3 length: 12 amino acids. The ends lost 6 bases at V and 9 bases at J; junction bases unmatched: 5. Germline V gives CDR1 ENHRY, CDR2 SYGVKD. CDR3: CAISRDSPEQFF. Here the CDR3 DNA reads TGTGCCATCAGCCGGGACAGCCCTGAGCAGTTCTTC.